Below, 7 T cell receptor beta chains from the same sample are listed, as sequenced in a study of CD8 T cells in Susac syndrome. With random hexamers, reverse transcription was performed on about 0.5 to 1 ug of RNA. Using its own MiXCR run on the immunoSEQ multiplex PCR reads, TCRdb lists one record per CDR3 protein. Among 95,000 to 150,000 distinct CDR3 sequences, just under 95% were seen once, and the ten largest hold about 0.28%. The sequenced material came from CD8+ T cells from PBMCs. The receptors stem from a human donor with Susac syndrome.

V and J are TRBV10-3 and TRBJ2-5; no clear D. The V end was cut by 1 base, the J end by 5 bases, with 11 bases between. Germline V lookup: CDR1 ENHRY, CDR2 SYGVKD. The CDR3 is 14 residues long. In DNA, the CDR3 is TGTGCCATCAGTGAGTTTCCACCCGCGGAGACCCAGTACTTC. Its protein product is CAISEFPPAETQYF.

This sequence joins TRBV20-1 and TRBJ2-3; 8 bases are shared with TRBD1. V trimming: 0 bases; J trimming: 2 bases; junction bases outside the gene matches: 4. Germline CDR1 and CDR2: DFQATT and SNEGSKA (reference sequence). The CDR3 has 15 amino acids. In nucleotides, the CDR3 is TGCAGTGCTAGAGATAGCAGGGGGCCCACAGATACGCAGTATTTT. This codes for CSARDSRGPTDTQYF.

The chain combines TRBV20-1 with TRBJ2-7, with TRBD1 matching 7 bases. With 2 bases clipped from V and 4 bases from J, the junction kept 8 bases outside the gene matches. Germline CDR1 and CDR2: DFQATT and SNEGSKA (reference sequence). This CDR3 is 14 amino acids long. The CDR3 DNA reads as TGCAGTGCTAGATCCAGGACAGGTTCTTACGAGCAGTACTTC. Translation gives CSARSRTGSYEQYF.

V usage is TRBV6-5 and J usage is TRBJ2-1; D call uncertain. The CDR3 sequence is 13 residues long. CDR1 and CDR2 (germline): MNHEY, SVGAGI. V lost 6 bases and J 5 bases, leaving 11 bases between the germline ends. CDR3: CASSYSLDNEQFF. The CDR3 region has the DNA TGTGCCAGCAGCTATAGCCTCGACAATGAGCAGTTCTTC.

The V gene is TRBV21-1, the J gene TRBJ1-5; TRBD1 was called by the table and not checked on the DNA. TRBV21-1 is assigned pseudogene status. There are 15 residues in the CDR3. CDR3 sequence: CASSNRGGMGQPQHF. CDR3 DNA: TGTGCCAGCAGCAACCGGGGTGGTATGGGTCAGCCCCAGCATTTT.

This sequence joins TRBV9 and TRBJ2-3, with D possibly being TRBD1 or TRBD2 (5 bases each). V was cut by 1 base and J by 2 bases, with 11 bases left in between. Germline V gives CDR1 SGDLS, CDR2 YYNGEE. The CDR3 is 15 residues long. The CDR3: CASSVSGTDTDTQYF. In nucleotides, the CDR3 is TGTGCCAGCAGCGTATCCGGGACGGACACAGATACGCAGTATTTT.

The chain combines TRBV12-3 or TRBV12-4 with TRBJ2-3; 7 bases fit TRBD2. The CDR3 runs 14 residues. After removal of 6 bases from V and 3 bases from J, the junction contained 6 bases not matched to a gene. The CDR3 sequence: CASSPGRETDTQYF. Written as DNA, the CDR3 is TGTGCCAGCAGCCCTGGGCGGGAGACAGATACGCAGTATTTT.